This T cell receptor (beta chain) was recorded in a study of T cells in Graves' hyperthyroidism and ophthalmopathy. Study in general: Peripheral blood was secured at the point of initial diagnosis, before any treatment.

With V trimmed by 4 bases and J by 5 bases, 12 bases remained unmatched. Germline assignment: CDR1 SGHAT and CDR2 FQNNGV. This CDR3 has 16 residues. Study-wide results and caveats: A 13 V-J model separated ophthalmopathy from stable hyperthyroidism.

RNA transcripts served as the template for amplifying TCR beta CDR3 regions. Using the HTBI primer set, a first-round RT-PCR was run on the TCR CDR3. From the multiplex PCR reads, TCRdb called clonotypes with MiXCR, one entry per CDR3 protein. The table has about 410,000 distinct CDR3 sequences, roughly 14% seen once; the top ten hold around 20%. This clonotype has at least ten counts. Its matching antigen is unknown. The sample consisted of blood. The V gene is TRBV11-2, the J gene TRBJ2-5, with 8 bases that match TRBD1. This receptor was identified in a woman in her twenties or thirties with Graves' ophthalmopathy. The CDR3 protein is CASSSRTGIKRETQYF. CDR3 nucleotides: TGTGCCAGCAGCTCCCGGACAGGGATCAAAAGGGAGACCCAGTACTTC. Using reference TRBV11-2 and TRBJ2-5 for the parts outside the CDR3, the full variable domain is EAGVAQSPRYKIIEKRQSVAFWCNPISGHATLYWYQQILGQGPKLLIQFQNNGVVDDSQLPKDRFSAERLKGVDSTLKIQPAKLEDSAVYLCASSSRTGIKRETQYFGPGTRLLVL.